A single sample gave rise to the 14 T cell receptor beta chains below, sequenced in a study of shared clonotypes between healthy human individuals. Assay: immunoSEQ multiplex PCR; the TCRdb copy retains only in-frame clones and omits some. The sample lists just over 2,000,000 clones, roughly 95% seen once, with under 0.15% in the top ten. The sequenced sample consisted of naive CD4+ T cells sorted from blood. Subset described: CD45RA+ positively selected. The receptor set was obtained from a man aged 18-30 years in good health.

This clone was observed a few times. The gene calls are TRBV10-1 and TRBJ1-5; 7 bases line up with TRBD1. CDR3 length: 13 amino acids. The junction had 9 bases not matched to a gene; V was cut back by 6 bases and J by 10 bases. Germline loops: CDR1 WNHNN, CDR2 SYGVQD (reference sequence). The CDR3 reads CASSRDSQSPQHF. CDR3 sequence (DNA): TGCGCCAGCAGCAGGGACAGCCAATCTCCCCAGCATTTT.

The genes are TRBV30 and TRBJ1-3; maybe TRBD1 (5 bases). The CDR3 loop spans 13 amino acids. The germline V gene encodes CDR1 GTSNPN and CDR2 SVGIG (reference sequence). Trimming left V 1 base short and J 5 bases short, with 9 bases between. CDR3 loop: CAWSADSRNTIYF. CDR3 DNA sequence: TGTGCCTGGAGTGCCGACAGTAGAAACACCATATATTTT. Full variable domain (missing parts from reference TRBV30 and TRBJ1-3): SQTIHQWPATLVQPVGSPLSLECTVEGTSNPNLYWYRQAAGRGLQLLFYSVGIGQISSEVPQNLSASRPQDRQFILSSKKLLLSDSGFYLCAWSADSRNTIYFGEGSWLTVV.

This clone was found once. The V call is TRBV6-1, the J call TRBJ2-7; TRBD1 might be the D (6 bases). With 6 bases removed from V and 6 bases from J, the gap between germline ends came to 15 bases. The CDR3 runs to 13 residues. CDR1 MNHNS and CDR2 SASEGT come from the germline V gene. CDR3 nucleotide sequence: TGTGCCAGCAGCCAACAGGGAAGGGTCGAGCAGTACTTC. Protein: CASSQQGRVEQYF.

Turning to this clone: Different DNA sequences within this sample yield the same CDR3. The gene calls are TRBV11-3 and TRBJ1-1; no reliable D call. CDR3 length equals 14 residues. CDR1 SGHNT and CDR2 YENEEA come from the germline V gene. V shed 0 bases and J shed 0 bases, with 5 bases lying between them. Here the CDR3 DNA reads TGTGCCAGCAGCTTAGATCGTCTGAACACTGAAGCTTTCTTT. Its translation is CASSLDRLNTEAFF.

The CDR3 coding sequence is TGTGCCAGCAGCTTAGACATGAATCAGCCCCAGCATTTT. It codes for CASSLDMNQPQHF. The chain joins TRBV2 to TRBJ1-5; D unresolved. From germline, CDR1 is SNHLY and CDR2 FYNNEI. V was pared by 6 bases and J by 4 bases, with 10 bases between. The CDR3 runs 13 residues.

The chain links TRBV2 to TRBJ1-4; D unclear. V lost 7 bases and J 0 bases, leaving 12 bases between the germline ends. This CDR3 contains 15 residues. Germline V CDR1 and CDR2: SNHLY, FYNNEI. The CDR3 spells CASKGRVTTNEKLFF. The CDR3 region has the DNA TGTGCCAGCAAAGGAAGGGTCACAACTAATGAAAAACTGTTTTTT.

The chain couples TRBV11-2 to TRBJ1-6; D is possibly TRBD1 (6 bases). The CDR3 is made up of 15 amino acids. Trimming removed 5 bases from V and 12 bases from J, with 20 bases in between. Germline V gene sequence: CDR1 SGHAT, CDR2 FQNNGV. The CDR3 reads CASSPQGFSLEPLHF. The CDR3 bases are TGTGCCAGCAGCCCACAGGGATTTTCTCTAGAACCCCTCCACTTT.

This clone was observed once. This rearrangement joins TRBV2 to TRBJ1-1; no definite D call. Looked up from germline, CDR1 is SNHLY and CDR2 is FYNNEI. The CDR3 is 13 amino acids. V was clipped by 6 bases and J by 7 bases, with 15 bases between them. The CDR3 reads CASSREADHEAFF. The CDR3 DNA is TGTGCCAGCAGCCGAGAGGCAGACCATGAAGCTTTCTTT.

The J gene is TRBJ2-7, the V gene TRBV11-2; TRBD2 matches 8 bases. The length of the CDR3 is 15 residues. The germline V gene has CDR1 SGHAT and CDR2 FQNNGV. After removal of 3 bases from V and 2 bases from J, the junction contained 6 bases not matched to a gene. CDR3 in DNA: TGTGCCAGCAGCTTGACACTAGCGGAAACCTACGAGCAGTACTTC. This translates into CASSLTLAETYEQYF.

This clone was observed a single time. V usage is TRBV6-1 and J usage is TRBJ2-7; a possible D gene is TRBD2 (6 bases). The CDR3 contains 15 residues. The germline CDR1 and CDR2 sequences are MNHNS and SASEGT. V lost 3 bases and J 12 bases, leaving 24 bases between the germline ends. DNA for the CDR3: TGTGCCAGCAGTGATATGCGACTAGAGCCCAGTTCGGGGTACTTC. This translates into CASSDMRLEPSSGYF.

The chain is built from TRBV4-1 and TRBJ2-7; 7 bases align to TRBD2. J lost 3 bases, V lost 1 base, and 6 bases had no gene match. Germline V lookup: CDR1 MGHRA, CDR2 YSYEKL. CDR3 length: 15 amino acids. The CDR3 DNA reads TGCGCCAGCAGCCAAGCTCTAGCGGTGGTCTACGAGCAGTACTTC. This translates into CASSQALAVVYEQYF.

V is TRBV5-1 and J is TRBJ1-4; D is uncertain. The V gene lost 4 bases and the J gene lost 0 bases, with 16 bases spanning the gap. The CDR3 length is 17 residues. Per germline, CDR1 SGHRS and CDR2 YFSETQ. The CDR3: CASSSTPPGTTNEKLFF. The CDR3 DNA sequence: TGCGCCAGCAGCAGTACCCCACCGGGAACAACTAATGAAAAACTGTTTTTT.

Concerning this clone itself: Other DNA sequences in the sample encode the same CDR3. The genes are TRBV7-2 and TRBJ2-7; D not resolved. The CDR3 is 13 amino acids. Germline CDR1 SGHTA, CDR2 FQGNSA. Trimming removed 1 base at V and 4 bases at J, with 8 bases between. The CDR3 reads CASSLERLYEQYF. The CDR3 DNA reads as TGTGCCAGCAGCTTAGAACGGTTGTACGAGCAGTACTTC.

CDR3: CASRGSVVAGELFF. In DNA, the CDR3 is TGCGCCAGCAGGGGTAGCGTAGTTGCCGGGGAGCTGTTTTTT. This chain links TRBV4-1 with TRBJ2-2; D perhaps matches TRBD2 (5 bases). CDR1 and CDR2 from the germline V gene are MGHRA and YSYEKL. V was shortened by 6 bases and J by 6 bases, with 14 bases between the two germline ends. The CDR3 loop spans 14 amino acids.